This entry lists 21 T cell receptor beta chains sequenced from one sample in a study of tumour-infiltrating T cells in Burkitt lymphoma. Sequencing was performed with immunoSEQ multiplex PCR; in TCRdb, only in-frame clones are kept and a portion is missing. Of 6,000 to 8,500 clones in the sample, over 65% were seen once. The specimen sequenced was tumor tissue. The receptors shown here come from a human donor with diffuse large B-cell lymphoma.

The CDR3 DNA reads as TGCGCCAGCAGAAACAGCGGGGGGTCAGATACGCAGTATTTT. Amino acids: CASRNSGGSDTQYF. The rearrangement links TRBV10-2 to TRBJ2-3, with TRBD2 matching 9 bases. Trimming removed 6 bases from V and 4 bases from J; junction bases left unmatched: 5. CDR1 is WSHSY, CDR2 SAAADI, per germline. CDR3 length: 14 amino acids.

This chain connects TRBV5-8 to TRBJ1-1; TRBD1 matches 7 bases. V was clipped by 6 bases and J by 2 bases; unmatched bases: 4. Germline lookup yields CDR1 SGHTS and CDR2 YDEGEE. This CDR3 region has 13 residues. The CDR3 region has the DNA TGTGCCAGCACCAGGGGGGGTAACACTGAAGCTTTCTTT. Encoded protein: CASTRGGNTEAFF.

CDR3 amino acids: CASSDQRDEKLFF. The CDR3 region has the DNA TGTGCCAGCTCCGATCAGAGGGACGAAAAACTGTTTTTT. The chain joins TRBV18 to TRBJ1-4; a weak D match, TRBD1 (5 bases). CDR1 and CDR2 (germline): KGHSH, LQKENI. V was trimmed by 6 bases and J by 8 bases, leaving 13 bases between them. The CDR3 has 13 residues. Together with reference TRBV18 and TRBJ1-4, the CDR3 gives the full variable domain: NAGVMQNPRHLVRRRGQEARLRCSPMKGHSHVYWYRQLPEEGLKFMVYLQKENIIDESGMPKERFSAEFPKEGPSILRIQQVVRGDSAAYFCASSDQRDEKLFFGSGTQLSVL.

A single count supports this clone. The chain has TRBV4-3 and TRBJ1-2; D gene ambiguous. The germline CDR1 and CDR2 sequences are LGHNA and YSLEER. The CDR3 totals 14 residues. V was shortened by 0 bases and J by 8 bases, with 13 bases between the two germline ends. CDR3 nucleotide sequence: TGCGCCAGCAGCCAAGATCGTCGGACTCGGGGCTACACCTTC. Translation gives CASSQDRRTRGYTF.

V usage is TRBV5-4 and J usage is TRBJ2-7; 8 bases agree with TRBD1. The trim removed 4 bases at V and 3 bases at J, leaving 6 bases unmatched. The CDR3 contains 14 residues. Germline loops: CDR1 SGHNT, CDR2 YYREEE (reference sequence). This CDR3 reads CASSARDRHYEQYF. The CDR3 region has the DNA TGTGCCAGCAGCGCCCGGGACAGGCACTACGAGCAGTACTTC. Full variable domain (rest looked up from reference TRBV5-4 and TRBJ2-7): ETGVTQSPTHLIKTRGQQVTLRCSSQSGHNTVSWYQQALGQGPQFIFQYYREEENGRGNFPPRFSGLQFPNYSSELNVNALELDDSALYLCASSARDRHYEQYFGPGTRLTVT.

In its sample, this clone ranks as medium-sized (0.01 to 0.1%). The chain links TRBV7-3 to TRBJ2-1, with D possibly matching TRBD2 (6 bases). Trimming removed 0 bases at V and 7 bases at J, with 22 bases between. CDR1 SGHTA and CDR2 FQGTGA come from the germline V gene. This CDR3 region has 18 residues. The CDR3 nucleotides are TGTGCCAGCAGCTTAACCCTCATAGGGGACTCCTCGACGAATGAGCAGTTCTTC. Its translation: CASSLTLIGDSSTNEQFF.

The chain links TRBV6-1 to TRBJ2-5; D is uncertain. The germline V gene encodes CDR1 MNHNS and CDR2 SASEGT. This CDR3 has 11 amino acids. With 3 bases removed from V and 7 bases from J, the gap between germline ends came to 6 bases. CDR3 amino acids: CASSDRVTQYF. As DNA, the CDR3 is TGTGCCAGCAGTGATCGGGTGACCCAGTACTTC.

The gene calls are TRBV7-9 and TRBJ1-6; 10 nucleotides line up with TRBD1. V was clipped by 3 bases and J by 9 bases; unmatched bases: 8. This CDR3 is built from 16 residues. The germline gives CDR1 SEHNR, CDR2 FQNEAQ (reference sequence). The CDR3 sequence: CASSLGGGQGVSPLHF. Here the CDR3 DNA reads TGTGCCAGCAGCTTGGGGGGAGGACAGGGGGTTTCACCCCTCCACTTT.

The chain recombines TRBV2 with TRBJ2-7; D possibly corresponds to TRBD1 (7 bases). This CDR3 is 13 amino acids long. The germline gives CDR1 SNHLY, CDR2 FYNNEI. V was shortened by 8 bases and J by 2 bases, with 13 bases between the two germline ends. CDR3 loop: CASRGTDTYEQYF. For the CDR3, the DNA is TGTGCCAGCCGGGGGACAGATACCTACGAGCAGTACTTC. The variable domain in full, completed from reference TRBV2 and TRBJ2-7, reads EPEVTQTPSHQVTQMGQEVILRCVPISNHLYFYWYRQILGQKVEFLVSFYNNEISEKSEIFDDQFSVERPDGSNFTLKIRSTKLEDSAMYFCASRGTDTYEQYFGPGTRLTVT.

Concerning this clone: This probably arose from a read error, given a far larger clone one base away. This chain joins TRBV6-5 and TRBJ1-6; weak D call: TRBD1 (5 bases). Germline V gene data show CDR1 as MNHEY and CDR2 as SVGAGI. The CDR3 is 15 residues long. Trimming cost V 2 bases and J 10 bases, with 15 bases left between them. The CDR3 protein is CASSYEDRGDSPLHF. In DNA form, the CDR3 reads TGTGCCAGCAGTTACGAGGATCGGGGGGACTCACCCCTCCACTTT.

The chain links TRBV2 to TRBJ1-1, with a tentative D call TRBD1 (6 bases). CDR1 is SNHLY, CDR2 FYNNEI, per germline. V was clipped by 7 bases and J by 4 bases, with 16 bases between them. The CDR3 contains 14 residues. CDR3 residues: CASNRIRGGTEAFF. DNA of the CDR3: TGTGCCAGCAATCGTATCAGGGGCGGCACTGAAGCTTTCTTT.

The chain employs TRBV4-3 and TRBJ1-4; the D gene is possibly TRBD1 (5 bases). Germline V CDR1 and CDR2: LGHNA, YSLEER. The CDR3 extends over 15 amino acids. Deletions cut 3 bases from V and 6 bases from J, with 14 bases between. The CDR3 DNA is TGCGCCAGCAGCCAGGGGGAGTTAGGATATGAAAAACTGTTTTTT. It specifies CASSQGELGYEKLFF.

This clone is medium-sized. V usage is TRBV19 and J usage is TRBJ1-5; D not resolved. This CDR3 contains 14 residues. Trimming left V 6 bases short and J 0 bases short, with 9 bases between. Germline V gene sequence: CDR1 LNHDA, CDR2 SQIVND (reference sequence). The CDR3 here is CASRHPYSNQPQHF. CDR3 coding DNA: TGTGCCAGTAGACATCCTTATAGCAATCAGCCCCAGCATTTT.

The table lists this clone with a few counts. The gene calls are TRBV5-6 and TRBJ2-6, with D maybe TRBD1 (5 bases). In germline, CDR1 is SGHDT, CDR2 YYEEEE. The CDR3 sequence is 14 residues long. With 0 bases removed from V and 9 bases from J, the gap between germline ends came to 10 bases. CDR3 coding DNA: TGTGCCAGCAGCTTGGTAGCAGGGTACAACGTCCTGACTTTC. Protein: CASSLVAGYNVLTF.

This sequence joins TRBV6-5 and TRBJ1-2; D not resolved. Looked up from germline, CDR1 is MNHEY and CDR2 is SVGAGI. The CDR3 totals 15 residues. V shed 7 bases and J shed 6 bases, with 21 bases lying between them. In DNA form, the CDR3 reads TGTGCCAGCACCACCCTACTTAAGGGAGGGCATGGCTACACCTTC. This encodes CASTTLLKGGHGYTF.

The rearrangement links TRBV10-1 to TRBJ1-1; D remains ambiguous. Germline-derived CDR1 and CDR2 are WNHNN and SYGVQD (reference sequence). With 4 bases removed from V and 1 base from J, the gap between germline ends came to 4 bases. This CDR3 is built from 12 residues. CDR3 nucleotides: TGCGCCAGCAGTGGACCGAACACTGAAGCTTTCTTT. This gives the protein CASSGPNTEAFF.

The rearrangement links TRBV5-6 to TRBJ1-2; the match to TRBD1 covers 9 bases. This CDR3 spans 14 amino acids. Germline values: CDR1 SGHDT, CDR2 YYEEEE. After removal of 4 bases from V and 6 bases from J, the junction contained 7 bases not matched to a gene. CDR3 in DNA: TGTGCCAGCAGCATGCCCGGGACAGGGAATGGCTACACCTTC. Translation gives CASSMPGTGNGYTF.

The rearrangement uses TRBV9 and TRBJ1-3; TRBD1 agrees at 7 bases. V was pared by 0 bases and J by 0 bases, with 0 bases of the junction left unmatched. The CDR3 is made up of 15 amino acids. Germline V CDR1 and CDR2: SGDLS, YYNGEE. CDR3 region: CASSVGTGSGNTIYF. The CDR3, as DNA: TGTGCCAGCAGCGTAGGGACAGGCTCTGGAAACACCATATATTTT. The entire variable domain, with the rest obtained from reference TRBV9 and TRBJ1-3, is as follows: DSGVTQTPKHLITATGQRVTLRCSPRSGDLSVYWYQQSLDQGLQFLIQYYNGEERAKGNILERFSAQQFPDLHSELNLSSLELGDSALYFCASSVGTGSGNTIYFGEGSWLTVV.

The V call is TRBV27, the J call TRBJ1-2, with D uncertain. Trimming cost V 0 bases and J 8 bases, with 10 bases left between them. Germline V gives CDR1 MNHEY, CDR2 SMNVEV (reference sequence). This CDR3 region has 13 residues. The CDR3 reads CASSLSWGGGYTF. In DNA form, the CDR3 reads TGTGCCAGCAGTTTATCGTGGGGAGGCGGCTACACCTTC.

V usage is TRBV5-1 and J usage is TRBJ1-1; no firm D call. The V end was cut by 2 bases, the J end by 1 base, with 6 bases between. This CDR3 spans 13 amino acids. Germline V gene sequence: CDR1 SGHRS, CDR2 YFSETQ. The CDR3 region is CASSFSGNTEAFF. The DNA for the CDR3 is TGCGCCAGCAGCTTTTCGGGGAACACTGAAGCTTTCTTT.

The CDR3 DNA is TGTGCCAGCAATTCGGGACAGGGCGACGAGCAGTACTTC. The encoded protein is CASNSGQGDEQYF. The chain combines TRBV6-6 with TRBJ2-7; 9 bases map to TRBD1. The CDR3 has 13 residues. Germline V CDR1 and CDR2: MNHNY, SVGAGI (reference sequence). The J segment lost 5 bases and the V segment lost 7 bases, leaving 6 bases of the junction unmatched.